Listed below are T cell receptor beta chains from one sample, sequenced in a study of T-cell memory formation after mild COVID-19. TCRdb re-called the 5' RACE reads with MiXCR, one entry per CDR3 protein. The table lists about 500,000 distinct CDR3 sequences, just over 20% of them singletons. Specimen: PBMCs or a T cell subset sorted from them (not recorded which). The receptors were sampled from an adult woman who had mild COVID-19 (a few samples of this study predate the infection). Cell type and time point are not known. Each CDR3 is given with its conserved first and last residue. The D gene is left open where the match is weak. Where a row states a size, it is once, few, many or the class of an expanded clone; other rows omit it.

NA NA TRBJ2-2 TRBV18 TGTGCCAGCTCACCACCGGACACCACCGGGGAGCTGTTTTTT CASSPPDTTGELFF
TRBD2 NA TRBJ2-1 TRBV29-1 TGCAGCGTTGCCCCGGGACTAGCGGGACATGAGCAGTTCTTC CSVAPGLAGHEQFF
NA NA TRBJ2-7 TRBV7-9 TGTGCCAGCAGCTCGGCATCGGGGGCCACCTACGAGCAGTACTTC CASSSASGATYEQYF
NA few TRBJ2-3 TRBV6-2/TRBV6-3 TGTGCCAGCAGCCGCCGGGGATCTAACACAGATACGCAGTATTTT CASSRRGSNTDTQYF
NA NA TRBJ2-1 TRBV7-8 TGTGCCAGCAGCTCGTGGATGACACCATTCAATGAGCAGTTCTTC CASSSWMTPFNEQFF
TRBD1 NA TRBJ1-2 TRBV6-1 TGTGCCAGCAGTGAAGCTCGGGAGGGGGCAAGAGGCTACACCTTC CASSEAREGARGYTF
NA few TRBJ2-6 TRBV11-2 TGTGCCAGCAGCTTAGATCGTCATATTGGGGCCAACGTCCTGACTTTC CASSLDRHIGANVLTF
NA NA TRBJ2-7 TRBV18 TGTGCCAGCTCACCACAGGACGAGCAGTACTTC CASSPQDEQYF
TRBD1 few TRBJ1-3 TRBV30 TGTGCCTGGAGTGCCCCGGGGGGGACAGGATATTTT CAWSAPGGTGYF
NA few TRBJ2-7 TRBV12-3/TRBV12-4 TGTGCCAGCAGGTCTCTGGCCTACGAGCAGTACTTC CASRSLAYEQYF
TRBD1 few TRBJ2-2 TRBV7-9 TGTGCCAGCAGCTCCGGGACAGGGGGCAACGGGGAGCTGTTTTTT CASSSGTGGNGELFF
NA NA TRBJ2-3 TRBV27 TGTGCCAGCAGTTTATGGTCCAGGCGCCCCACAGATACGCAGTATTTT CASSLWSRRPTDTQYF
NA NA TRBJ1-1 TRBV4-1 TGCGCCAGCAGCCAAGCGGCAGAGCAGAACACTGAAGCTTTCTTT CASSQAAEQNTEAFF